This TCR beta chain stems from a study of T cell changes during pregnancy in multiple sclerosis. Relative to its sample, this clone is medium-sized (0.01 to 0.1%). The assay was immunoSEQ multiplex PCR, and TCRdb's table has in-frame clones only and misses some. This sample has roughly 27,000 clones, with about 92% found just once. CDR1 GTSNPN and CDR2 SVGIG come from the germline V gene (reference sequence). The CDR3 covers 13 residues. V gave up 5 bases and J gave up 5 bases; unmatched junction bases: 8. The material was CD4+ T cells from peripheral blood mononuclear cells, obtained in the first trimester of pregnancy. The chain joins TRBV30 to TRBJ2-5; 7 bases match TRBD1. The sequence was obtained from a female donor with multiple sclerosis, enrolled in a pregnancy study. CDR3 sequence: CAWDRAALETQYF. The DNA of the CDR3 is TGTGCCTGGGACAGGGCGGCGCTGGAGACCCAGTACTTC.